These 7 T cell receptor beta chains originate from one sample sequenced in a study of chemoradiotherapy in HPV16-positive cancers. Profiled with immunoSEQ multiplex PCR; TCRdb holds only in-frame clones, not every one. The sample comprises 1,800 or so clones, roughly 85% of which are singletons, and 5.5% to 7% rests with the top ten. The starting material was tumor tissue, obtained from a patient who underwent chemoradiotherapy. These receptors were obtained from a human donor with HPV-associated anogenital cancer.

This chain links TRBV7-2 with TRBJ2-7, with 7 bases lining up with TRBD1. Germline V CDR1 and CDR2: SGHTA, FQGNSA. The CDR3 is made up of 14 amino acids. With 4 bases clipped from V and 7 bases from J, the junction kept 10 bases outside the gene matches. This CDR3 is CASSWGTATGEQYF. The CDR3 DNA is TGTGCCAGCAGCTGGGGGACAGCTACGGGAGAGCAGTACTTC.

This chain links TRBV5-4 with TRBJ2-7; TRBD1 matches 8 bases. The CDR3 is 12 amino acids. Germline assignment: CDR1 SGHNT and CDR2 YYREEE (reference sequence). The ends lost 4 bases at V and 6 bases at J; junction bases unmatched: 3. CDR3 loop: CASSLDRGEQYF. The CDR3 DNA follows: TGTGCCAGCAGCCTAGACAGGGGCGAGCAGTACTTC.

The chain couples TRBV10-3 to TRBJ2-1, with 8 bases fitting TRBD1. J was trimmed by 7 bases and V by 3 bases; bases with no gene match: 8. There are 15 residues in the CDR3. CDR1 is ENHRY and CDR2 is SYGVKD in the germline V gene. In DNA, the CDR3 is TGTGCCATCAGTGACGCAGGGGGCGTAAGTAATGAGCAGTTCTTC. It yields the protein CAISDAGGVSNEQFF.

The rearrangement uses TRBV4-2 and TRBJ2-6; D not resolved. Deletions cut 5 bases from V and 5 bases from J, with 19 bases between. The CDR3 spans 17 residues. Germline CDR1 LGHNA, CDR2 YNFKEQ. CDR3 in DNA: TGTGCCAGCAGCGGATTGTGGTTACAAAGTCGGGCCAACGTCCTGACTTTC. Amino acids: CASSGLWLQSRANVLTF.

The chain joins TRBV19 to TRBJ1-1; D remains unclear. Trimming took off 5 bases at V and 6 bases at J, with 16 bases between the two ends. Germline V gives CDR1 LNHDA, CDR2 SQIVND (reference sequence). The CDR3 has 14 residues. Here the CDR3 DNA reads TGTGCCAGTAGTCACGCGCGGGAGTGGGCTGAAGCTTTCTTT. Translation: CASSHAREWAEAFF.

The genes are TRBV30 and TRBJ1-3; D is perhaps TRBD1 (6 bases). The CDR3 covers 17 residues. Germline V gene sequence: CDR1 GTSNPN, CDR2 SVGIG (reference sequence). V lost 4 bases to trimming and J lost 1 base, with 20 bases between them. CDR3 in amino acids: CAWTRTDREKSGNTIYF. The CDR3 nucleotides are TGTGCCTGGACAAGGACAGATAGGGAAAAATCTGGAAACACCATATATTTT. The entire variable domain, with the rest obtained from reference TRBV30 and TRBJ1-3, is as follows: SQTIHQWPATLVQPVGSPLSLECTVEGTSNPNLYWYRQAAGRGLQLLFYSVGIGQISSEVPQNLSASRPQDRQFILSSKKLLLSDSGFYLCAWTRTDREKSGNTIYFGEGSWLTVV.

Notes on this clone: Other DNA sequences in the sample encode the same CDR3. The chain has TRBV27 and TRBJ1-5, with unresolved D. Germline CDR1 reads MNHEY; CDR2 reads SMNVEV (reference sequence). The CDR3 extends over 13 amino acids. With 3 bases removed from V and 5 bases from J, the gap between germline ends came to 8 bases. CDR3 sequence reads: CASSFREDQPQHF. CDR3 DNA sequence: TGTGCCAGCAGTTTTCGAGAGGATCAGCCCCAGCATTTT.